This T cell receptor beta chain was retrieved from a study of cytomegalovirus exposure and HLA in healthy donors. Points from the study as a whole: An ancestry cluster, one associated with Asian ancestry, reportedly showed fewer N-insertions than the approximately 670-donor mean in a later analysis.

At the time of sampling, donors were nominally healthy, though unrecorded immune exposures were likely. The CDR3 is 16 residues long. Trimming removed 3 bases from V and 3 bases from J, with 15 bases in between. CDR1 is KGHSH and CDR2 is LQKENI in the germline V gene. The PCR contained 60 Vbeta and 13 Jbeta primers. Produced via immunoSEQ multiplex PCR; TCRdb's table is partial and in-frame only. Here the sample spans 140,000 to 150,000 clones, about two thirds being singletons. Notes on this clone: Its antigen is unidentified.

The TCR originated in a man in his fifties or sixties in good health and CMV-seronegative. The rearrangement uses TRBV18 and TRBJ2-1; the D gene is possibly TRBD2 (6 bases). Sequenced material: PBMCs. The CDR3 nucleotides are TGTGCCAGCTCACCGGGAGGCGCGAACCTCTACAATGAGCAGTTCTTC. Residues: CASSPGGANLYNEQFF.